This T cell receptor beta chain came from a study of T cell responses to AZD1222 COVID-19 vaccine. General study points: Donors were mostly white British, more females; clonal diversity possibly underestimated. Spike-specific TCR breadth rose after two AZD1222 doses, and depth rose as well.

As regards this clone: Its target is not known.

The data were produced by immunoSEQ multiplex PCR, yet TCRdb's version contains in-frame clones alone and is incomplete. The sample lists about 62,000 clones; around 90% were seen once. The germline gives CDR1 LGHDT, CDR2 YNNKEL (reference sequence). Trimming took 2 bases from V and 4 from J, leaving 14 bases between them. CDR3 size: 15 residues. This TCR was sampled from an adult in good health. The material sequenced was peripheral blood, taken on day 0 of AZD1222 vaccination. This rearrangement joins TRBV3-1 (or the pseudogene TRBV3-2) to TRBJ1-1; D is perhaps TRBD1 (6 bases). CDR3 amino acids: CASSQSVGGRTEAFF. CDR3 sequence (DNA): TGTGCCAGCAGCCAATCGGTCGGGGGCCGCACTGAAGCTTTCTTT.